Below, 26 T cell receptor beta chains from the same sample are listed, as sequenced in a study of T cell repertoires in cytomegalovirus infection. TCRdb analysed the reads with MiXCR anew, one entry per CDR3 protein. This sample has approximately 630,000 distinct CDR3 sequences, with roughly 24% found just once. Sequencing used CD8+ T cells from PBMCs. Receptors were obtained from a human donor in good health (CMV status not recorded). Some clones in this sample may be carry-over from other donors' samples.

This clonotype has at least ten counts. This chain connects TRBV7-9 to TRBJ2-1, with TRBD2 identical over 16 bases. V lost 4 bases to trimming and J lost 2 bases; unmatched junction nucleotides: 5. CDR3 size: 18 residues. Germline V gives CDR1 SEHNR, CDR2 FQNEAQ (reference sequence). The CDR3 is CASSSPGLAGGPYNEQFF. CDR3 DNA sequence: TGTGCCAGCAGCTCCCCGGGACTAGCGGGGGGGCCCTACAATGAGCAGTTCTTC. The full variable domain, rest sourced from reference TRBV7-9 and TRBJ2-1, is DTGVSQNPRHKITKRGQNVTFRCDPISEHNRLYWYRQTLGQGPEFLTYFQNEAQLEKSRLLSDRFSAERPKGSFSTLEIQRTEQGDSAMYLCASSSPGLAGGPYNEQFFGPGTRLTVL.

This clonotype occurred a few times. The CDR3 region is CASSPSTGQGVYEQYF. DNA for the CDR3: TGTGCCAGCAGCCCGTCCACGGGGCAGGGGGTTTACGAGCAGTACTTC. This chain joins TRBV7-9 and TRBJ2-7, with TRBD1 matching over 7 bases. The trim removed 5 bases at V and 4 bases at J, leaving 14 bases unmatched. Per germline, CDR1 SEHNR and CDR2 FQNEAQ (reference sequence). There are 16 residues in the CDR3.

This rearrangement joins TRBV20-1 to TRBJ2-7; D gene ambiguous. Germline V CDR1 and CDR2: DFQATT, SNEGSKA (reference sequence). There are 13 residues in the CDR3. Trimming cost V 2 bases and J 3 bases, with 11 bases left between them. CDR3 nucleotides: TGCAGTGCTAGATCTATGGACGGCTACGAGCAGTACGTC. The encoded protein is CSARSMDGYEQYV.

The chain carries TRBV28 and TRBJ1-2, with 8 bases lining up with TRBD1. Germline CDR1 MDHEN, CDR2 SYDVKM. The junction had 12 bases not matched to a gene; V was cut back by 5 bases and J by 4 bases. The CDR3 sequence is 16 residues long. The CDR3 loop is CASSPTIFRGLYGYTF. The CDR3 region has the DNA TGTGCCAGCAGTCCAACCATTTTCAGGGGGCTCTATGGCTACACCTTC.

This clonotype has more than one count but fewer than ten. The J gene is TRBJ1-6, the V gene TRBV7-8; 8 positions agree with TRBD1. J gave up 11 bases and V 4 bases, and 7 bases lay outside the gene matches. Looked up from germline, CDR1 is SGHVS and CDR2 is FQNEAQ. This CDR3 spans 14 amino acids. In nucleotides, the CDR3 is TGTGCCAGCAGCTCCGGGCAGGGGGCGGCACCCCTCCACTTT. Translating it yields CASSSGQGAAPLHF.

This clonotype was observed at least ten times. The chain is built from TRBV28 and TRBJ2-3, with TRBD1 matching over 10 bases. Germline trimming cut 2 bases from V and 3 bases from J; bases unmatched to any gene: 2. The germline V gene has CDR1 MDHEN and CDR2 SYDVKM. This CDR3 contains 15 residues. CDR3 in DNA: TGTGCCAGCAGTTTAAGGACAGGGGGTACAGATACGCAGTATTTT. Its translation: CASSLRTGGTDTQYF.

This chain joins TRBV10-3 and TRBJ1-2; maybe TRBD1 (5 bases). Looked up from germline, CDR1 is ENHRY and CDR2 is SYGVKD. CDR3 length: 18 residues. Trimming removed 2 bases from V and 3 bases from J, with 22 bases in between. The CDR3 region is CAISEASGPQIWDYGYTF. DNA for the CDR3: TGTGCCATCAGTGAGGCCTCGGGACCCCAGATATGGGACTATGGCTACACCTTC.

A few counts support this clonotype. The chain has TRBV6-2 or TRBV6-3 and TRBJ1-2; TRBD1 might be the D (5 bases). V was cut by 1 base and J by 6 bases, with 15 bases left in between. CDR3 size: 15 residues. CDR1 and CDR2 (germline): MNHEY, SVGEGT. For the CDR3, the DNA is TGTGCCAGCAGTTACTTTCGGGACGGTCTTGATGGCTACACCTTC. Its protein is CASSYFRDGLDGYTF.

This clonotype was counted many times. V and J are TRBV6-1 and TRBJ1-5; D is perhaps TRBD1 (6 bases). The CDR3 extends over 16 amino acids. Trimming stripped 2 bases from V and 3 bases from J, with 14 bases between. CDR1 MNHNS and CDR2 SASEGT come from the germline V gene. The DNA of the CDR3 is TGTGCCAGCAGTGAATTTTTTTGGGACACCAATCAGCCCCAGCATTTT. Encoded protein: CASSEFFWDTNQPQHF.

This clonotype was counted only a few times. The CDR3 loop reads CASSWGAAYGYTF. Here the CDR3 DNA reads TGTGCCAGCAGTTGGGGGGCAGCCTATGGCTACACCTTC. V and J are TRBV27 and TRBJ1-2; tentatively, D is TRBD1 (6 bases). The CDR3 is 13 residues long. Trimming cost V 4 bases and J 4 bases, with 10 bases left between them. Germline V lookup: CDR1 MNHEY, CDR2 SMNVEV (reference sequence).

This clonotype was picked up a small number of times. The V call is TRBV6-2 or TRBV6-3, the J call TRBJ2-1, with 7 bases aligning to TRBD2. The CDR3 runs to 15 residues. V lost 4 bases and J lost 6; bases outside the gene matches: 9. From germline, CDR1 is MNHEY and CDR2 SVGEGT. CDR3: CASSLTGGGFNEQFF. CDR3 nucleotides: TGTGCCAGCAGTTTGACTGGCGGGGGATTCAATGAGCAGTTCTTC.

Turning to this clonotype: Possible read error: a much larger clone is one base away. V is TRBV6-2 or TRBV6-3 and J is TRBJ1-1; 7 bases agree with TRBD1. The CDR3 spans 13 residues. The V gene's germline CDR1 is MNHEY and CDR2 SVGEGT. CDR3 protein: CASRTGMNTDAFF. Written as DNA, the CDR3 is TGTGCCAGCAGGACAGGGATGAACACTGATGCTTTCTTT.

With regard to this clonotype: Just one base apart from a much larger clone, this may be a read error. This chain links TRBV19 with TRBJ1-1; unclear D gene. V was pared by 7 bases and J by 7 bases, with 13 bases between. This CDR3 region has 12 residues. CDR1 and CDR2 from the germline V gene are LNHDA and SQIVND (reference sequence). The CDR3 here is CASTQKTNEAFF. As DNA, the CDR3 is TGTGCCAGTACTCAGAAAACCAATGAAGCTTTCTTT.

In DNA form, the CDR3 reads TGTGCCAGCGGGTACAGGGGGTCAACCGGGGAGCTGTTTTTT. This codes for CASGYRGSTGELFF. This chain links TRBV27 with TRBJ2-2, with 8 nucleotides matching TRBD1. The CDR3 extends over 14 amino acids. V dropped 8 bases and J dropped 5; count of bases not matched to a gene: 7. Germline V gene sequence: CDR1 MNHEY, CDR2 SMNVEV (reference sequence).

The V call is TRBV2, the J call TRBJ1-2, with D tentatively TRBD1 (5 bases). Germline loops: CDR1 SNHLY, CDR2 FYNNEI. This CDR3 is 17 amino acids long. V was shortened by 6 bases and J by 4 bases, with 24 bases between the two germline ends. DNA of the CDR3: TGTGCCAGCAGCTCAACCCGGACTCCCAGGGCCGGCTATGGCTACACCTTC. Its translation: CASSSTRTPRAGYGYTF.

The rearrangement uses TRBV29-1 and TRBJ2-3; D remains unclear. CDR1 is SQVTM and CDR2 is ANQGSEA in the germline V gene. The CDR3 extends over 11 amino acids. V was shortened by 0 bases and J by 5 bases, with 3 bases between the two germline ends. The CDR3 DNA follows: TGCAGCGTTGAAGATCTAGATACGCAGTATTTT. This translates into CSVEDLDTQYF.

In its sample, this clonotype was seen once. The CDR3 coding sequence is TGTGCCAGCAGTGAGGCTGGGGGACACAATCAGCCCCAGCATTTT. This sequence encodes CASSEAGGHNQPQHF. The chain uses TRBV2 and TRBJ1-5; a weak D match, TRBD1 (6 bases). V lost 3 bases and J lost 3, with 12 bases in between. The CDR3 runs 15 residues. The germline CDR1 and CDR2 sequences are SNHLY and FYNNEI.

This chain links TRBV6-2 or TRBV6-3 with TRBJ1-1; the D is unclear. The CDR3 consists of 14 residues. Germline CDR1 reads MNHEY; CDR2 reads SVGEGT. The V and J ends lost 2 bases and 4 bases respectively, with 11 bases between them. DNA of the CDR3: TGTGCCAGCAGTTACCGCCAAGGAGGCACTGAAGCTTTCTTT. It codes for CASSYRQGGTEAFF.

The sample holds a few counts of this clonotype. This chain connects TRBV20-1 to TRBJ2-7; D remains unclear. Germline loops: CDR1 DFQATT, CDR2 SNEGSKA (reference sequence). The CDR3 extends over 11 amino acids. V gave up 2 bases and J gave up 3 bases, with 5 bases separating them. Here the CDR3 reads CSARRNYEQYF. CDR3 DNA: TGCAGTGCTAGACGAAACTACGAGCAGTACTTC.

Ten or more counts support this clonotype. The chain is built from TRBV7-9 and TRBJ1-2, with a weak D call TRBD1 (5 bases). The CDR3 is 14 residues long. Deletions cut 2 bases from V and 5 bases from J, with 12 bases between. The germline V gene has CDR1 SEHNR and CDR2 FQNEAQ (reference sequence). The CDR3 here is CASSLLDSYYGYTF. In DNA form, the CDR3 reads TGTGCCAGCAGCTTATTAGACAGCTATTATGGCTACACCTTC.

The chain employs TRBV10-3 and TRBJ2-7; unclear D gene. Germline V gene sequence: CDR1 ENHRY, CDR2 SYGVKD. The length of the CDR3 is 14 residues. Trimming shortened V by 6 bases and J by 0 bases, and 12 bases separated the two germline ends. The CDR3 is CAIRTIESSYEQYF. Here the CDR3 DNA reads TGTGCCATCAGGACGATTGAGAGCTCCTACGAGCAGTACTTC.

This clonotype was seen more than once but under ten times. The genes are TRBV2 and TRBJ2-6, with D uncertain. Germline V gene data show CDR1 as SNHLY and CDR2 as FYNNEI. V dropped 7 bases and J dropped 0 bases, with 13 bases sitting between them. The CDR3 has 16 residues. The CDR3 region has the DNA TGTGCCAGCAAAATTCGCGGATCCTCTGGGGCCAACGTCCTGACTTTC. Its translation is CASKIRGSSGANVLTF.

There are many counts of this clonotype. This CDR3 reads CASRPTGSETQYF. CDR3 nucleotides: TGTGCCAGCAGACCAACAGGGAGCGAGACCCAGTACTTC. The chain recombines TRBV12-3 or TRBV12-4 with TRBJ2-5, with D maybe TRBD1 (6 bases). The CDR3 loop spans 13 amino acids. Trimming pared 6 bases from V and 5 bases from J, leaving 13 bases between.

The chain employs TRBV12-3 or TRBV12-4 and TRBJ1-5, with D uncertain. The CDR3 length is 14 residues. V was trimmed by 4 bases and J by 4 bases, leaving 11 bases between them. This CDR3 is CASSSSDGNQPQHF. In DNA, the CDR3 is TGTGCCAGCAGTTCCTCGGACGGGAATCAGCCCCAGCATTTT.

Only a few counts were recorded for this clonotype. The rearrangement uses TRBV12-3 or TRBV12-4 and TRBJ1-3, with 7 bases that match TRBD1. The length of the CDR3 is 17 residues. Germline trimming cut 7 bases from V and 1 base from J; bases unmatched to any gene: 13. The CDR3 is CASTWGSQGSSGNTIYF. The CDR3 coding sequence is TGTGCCAGCACCTGGGGCTCACAGGGGTCTTCTGGAAACACCATATATTTT.

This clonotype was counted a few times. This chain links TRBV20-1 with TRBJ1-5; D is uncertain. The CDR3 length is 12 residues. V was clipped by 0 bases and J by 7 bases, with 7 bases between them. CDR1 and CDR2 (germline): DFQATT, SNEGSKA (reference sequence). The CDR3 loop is CSARETGQPQHF. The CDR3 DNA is TGCAGTGCTAGAGAGACGGGACAGCCCCAGCATTTT.